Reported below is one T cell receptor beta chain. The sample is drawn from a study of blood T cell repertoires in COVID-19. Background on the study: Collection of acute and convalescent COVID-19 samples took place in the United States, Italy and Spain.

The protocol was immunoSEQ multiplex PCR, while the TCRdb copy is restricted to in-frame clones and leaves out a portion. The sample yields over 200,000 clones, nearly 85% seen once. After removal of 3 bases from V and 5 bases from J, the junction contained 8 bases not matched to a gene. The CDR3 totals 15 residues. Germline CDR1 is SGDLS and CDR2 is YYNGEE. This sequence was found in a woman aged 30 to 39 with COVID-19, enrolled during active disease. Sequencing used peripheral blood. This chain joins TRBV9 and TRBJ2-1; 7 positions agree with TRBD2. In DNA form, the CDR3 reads TGTGCCAGCAGCGCCGAAGGACTAGTCCACAATGAGCAGTTCTTC. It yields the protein CASSAEGLVHNEQFF.